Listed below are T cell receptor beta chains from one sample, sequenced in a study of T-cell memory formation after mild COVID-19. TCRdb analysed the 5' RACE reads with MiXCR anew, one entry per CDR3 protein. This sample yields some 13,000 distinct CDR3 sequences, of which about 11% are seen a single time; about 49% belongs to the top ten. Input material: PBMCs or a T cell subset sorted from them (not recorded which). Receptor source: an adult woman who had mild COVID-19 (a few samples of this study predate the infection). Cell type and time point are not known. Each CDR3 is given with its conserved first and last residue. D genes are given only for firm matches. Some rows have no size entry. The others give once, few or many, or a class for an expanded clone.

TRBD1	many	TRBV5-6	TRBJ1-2	TGTGCCAGCAGCATAGGGGGCGCGAACTATGGCTACACCTTC	CASSIGGANYGYTF
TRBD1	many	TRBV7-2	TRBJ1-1	TGTGCCAGCAGCTTAGAGGTAGGGAATACAGGGGCTGAGGCTGAAGCTTTCTTT	CASSLEVGNTGAEAEAFF
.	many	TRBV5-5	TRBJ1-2	TGTGCCAGCAGCTTGGAGGGTAGTGGGGGAGGATTTATCTATGGCTACACCTTC	CASSLEGSGGGFIYGYTF
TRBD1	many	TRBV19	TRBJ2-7	TGTGCCAGTAGTATCCAGGGGGAGAGCTACGAGCAGTACTTC	CASSIQGESYEQYF
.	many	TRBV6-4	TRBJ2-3	TGTGCCAGCAGTGACTCGATACCTCGGGCTATCACAGATACGCAGTATTTT	CASSDSIPRAITDTQYF
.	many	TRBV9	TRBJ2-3	TGTGCCAGCAGCGTAAGTTGGGGGGATCTGGATACGCAGTATTTT	CASSVSWGDLDTQYF
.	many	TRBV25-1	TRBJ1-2	TGTGCCAGCAGTGAATCGGGAAGGACCCGGGGGAACTATGGCTACACCTTC	CASSESGRTRGNYGYTF
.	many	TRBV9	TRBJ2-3	TGTGCCAGCAGCGTAGCTAATAATCTGGATACGCAGTATTTT	CASSVANNLDTQYF
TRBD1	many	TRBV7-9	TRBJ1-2	TGTGCCAGCAGCACCAGGACAGGGATGAACTATGGCTACACCTTC	CASSTRTGMNYGYTF
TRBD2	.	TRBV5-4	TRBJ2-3	TGTGCCAGCAGCTTAAGCGGGGGGTACAGCACAGATACGCAGTATTTT	CASSLSGGYSTDTQYF
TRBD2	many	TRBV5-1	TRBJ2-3	TGCGCCAGCAGCCCAGGGTGGAGTCTAGCGGGTGAAGATACGCAGTATTTT	CASSPGWSLAGEDTQYF
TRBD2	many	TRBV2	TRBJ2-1	TGTGCCAGCAGTGCGGGACTAGCGGTCTACAATGAGCAGTTCTTC	CASSAGLAVYNEQFF
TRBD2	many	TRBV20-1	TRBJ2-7	TGCAGTGCTAGAACAGGACTAGCGGGAGAGGCCTACGAGCAGTACTTC	CSARTGLAGEAYEQYF
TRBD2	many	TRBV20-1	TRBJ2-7	TGCAGTGCTAGAGATCGGGCGGGAGGTCACGAGCAGTACTTC	CSARDRAGGHEQYF
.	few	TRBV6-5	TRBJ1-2	TGTGCCAGCAGTTACTCCACGGTGCATGGAGGCATTCGAAATGGCTACACCTTC	CASSYSTVHGGIRNGYTF
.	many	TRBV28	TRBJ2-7	TGTGCCAGCAGTCCACCCCCCGTGGGGGTGAGGTCCTACGAGCAGTACTTC	CASSPPPVGVRSYEQYF
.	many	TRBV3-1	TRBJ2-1	TGTGCCAGCAGCCAAGATAAGGGTAGCGGAACCTACAATGAGCAGTTCTTC	CASSQDKGSGTYNEQFF
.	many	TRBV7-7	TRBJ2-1	TGTGCTAGCAGCTTGGACGCTAGCTCCTACAATGAGCAGTTCTTC	CASSLDASSYNEQFF
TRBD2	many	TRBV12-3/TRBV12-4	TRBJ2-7	TGTGCCAGCAGTTTTAAAGTGGCGGGAGACCACGAGCAGTACTTC	CASSFKVAGDHEQYF
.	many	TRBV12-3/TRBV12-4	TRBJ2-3	TGTGCCAGCAGTTTTAAGGGGTTATACACAGATACGCAGTATTTT	CASSFKGLYTDTQYF
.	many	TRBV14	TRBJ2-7	TGTGCCAGCAGCCAGTACGAATGGACACCCTCCTACGAGCAGTACTTC	CASSQYEWTPSYEQYF
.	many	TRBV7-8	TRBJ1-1	TGTGCCAGCATTGAGGCAGGGGCGAACACTGAAGCTTTCTTT	CASIEAGANTEAFF
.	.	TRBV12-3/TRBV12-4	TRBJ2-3	TGTGCCAGCAGTTTGCGTGGCACAGATACGCAGGATTTT	CASSLRGTDTQDF
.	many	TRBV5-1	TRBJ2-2	TGCGCCAGCAGCTTTTCCCGGGTGGACACCGGGGAGCTGTTTTTT	CASSFSRVDTGELFF
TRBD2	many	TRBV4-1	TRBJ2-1	TGCGCCAGCAGCCAAGTTAGCGGGGGGCTCTCCTACAATGAGCAGTTCTTC	CASSQVSGGLSYNEQFF
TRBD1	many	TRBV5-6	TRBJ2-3	TGTGCCAGCAGCTTGTCTTGGTGGGAAGGGGGCGAAGATACGCAGTATTTT	CASSLSWWEGGEDTQYF
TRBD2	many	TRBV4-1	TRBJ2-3	TGCGCCAGCAGCCAAGGGCGGGAGCGGGGGGCCAACACAGATACGCAGTATTTT	CASSQGRERGANTDTQYF
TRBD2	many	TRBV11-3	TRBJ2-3	TGTGCCAGCAGCTTGCTAGCGGACCCAGATACGCAGTATTTT	CASSLLADPDTQYF
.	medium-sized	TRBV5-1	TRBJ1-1	TGCGCCAGCAGCTTTGGAGGGCTACAGGGATGGACTGAAGCTTTCTTT	CASSFGGLQGWTEAFF
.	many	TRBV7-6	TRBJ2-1	TGTGCCAGCAGCTTACTCGGGCCATACAATGAGCAGTTCTTC	CASSLLGPYNEQFF
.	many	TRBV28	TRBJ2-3	TGTGCCAGCAGTTTAGTGCCTAAGGGGATGGAAGATACGCAGTATTTT	CASSLVPKGMEDTQYF
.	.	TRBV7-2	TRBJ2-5	TGTGCCAGCAGTTACAGGGTCCAAGAGACCCAGTACTTC	CASSYRVQETQYF
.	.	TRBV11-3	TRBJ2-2	TGTGCCAGCAGCCTGGACGGACCGAACACCGGGGAGCTGTTTTTT	CASSLDGPNTGELFF
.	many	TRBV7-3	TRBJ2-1	TGTGCCAGCAGCTTAGTCGGGACCCCGACCTACAATGAGCAGTTCTTC	CASSLVGTPTYNEQFF
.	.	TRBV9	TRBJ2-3	TGTGCCAGCAGCGTGGGGGGGGCGGGCACAGATACGCAGTATTTT	CASSVGGAGTDTQYF
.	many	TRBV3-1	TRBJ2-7	TGTGCCAGCAGCCACGGGGTTACCACCTACGAGCAGTACTTC	CASSHGVTTYEQYF
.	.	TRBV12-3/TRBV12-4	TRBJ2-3	TGTGCCAGCAGTTTTTATAAAACTAGCACAGATACGCAGTATTTT	CASSFYKTSTDTQYF
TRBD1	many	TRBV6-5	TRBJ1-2	TGTGCCAGCAGTTATTCTACAGGGGGCACTAATGGCTACACCTTC	CASSYSTGGTNGYTF
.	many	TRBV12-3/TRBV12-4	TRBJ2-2	TGTGCCAGCAGTTTAATACGGACCGGGGAGCTGTTTTTT	CASSLIRTGELFF
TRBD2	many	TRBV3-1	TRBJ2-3	TGTGCCAGCAGCCAAAAGGGACTAGCAGATACGCAGTATTTT	CASSQKGLADTQYF
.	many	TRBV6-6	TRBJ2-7	TGTGCCAGCAGCCCTCTCGGGAGTTCGGAGCAGTACTTC	CASSPLGSSEQYF
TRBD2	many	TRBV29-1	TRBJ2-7	TGCAGCGTCGGGGAGATGGGGACTAGCGGGACCTACGAGCAGTACTTC	CSVGEMGTSGTYEQYF
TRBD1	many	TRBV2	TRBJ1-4	TGTGCCAGCAGGGACAGGGGAGGTGAAAAACTGTTTTTT	CASRDRGGEKLFF
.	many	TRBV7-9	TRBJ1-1	TGTGCCAGCAGCTCCCTAGGGAACACTGAAGCTTTCTTT	CASSSLGNTEAFF
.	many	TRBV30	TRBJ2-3	TGTGCCTGGAAGGACCTAGCTACGCAGTATTTT	CAWKDLATQYF
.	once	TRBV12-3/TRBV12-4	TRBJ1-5	TGTGCCAGCAGTTTTGGTCAGCCCCAGCATTTT	CASSFGQPQHF
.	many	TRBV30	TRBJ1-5	TGTGCCTGGAGTGTAAGGGGTCAGCCCCAGCATTTT	CAWSVRGQPQHF
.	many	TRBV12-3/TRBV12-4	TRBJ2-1	TGTGCCAGCAGTCCGTCGGGAGCGTACAATGAGCAGTTCTTC	CASSPSGAYNEQFF
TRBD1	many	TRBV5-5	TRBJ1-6	TGTGCCAGCAGCTCGCCCCCTGGACAGGGGGGTAATTCACCCCTCCACTTT	CASSSPPGQGGNSPLHF
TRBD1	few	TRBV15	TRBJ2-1	TGTGCCACCAGCAGACAAAGGGGGACAGCGATTGGGTCCTACAATGAGCAGTTCTTC	CATSRQRGTAIGSYNEQFF
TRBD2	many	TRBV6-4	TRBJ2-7	TGTGCCAGCAGTGAACCGAGCGGGAGGGCCCACGAGCAGTACTTC	CASSEPSGRAHEQYF